These 6 T cell receptor beta chains originate from one sample sequenced in a study of cytomegalovirus exposure and HLA in healthy donors. PCR was performed using 60 Vbeta and 13 Jbeta primers. Libraries were prepared by immunoSEQ multiplex PCR; TCRdb keeps only in-frame clonotypes and omits some of them. Recorded for this sample: 40,000 to 50,000 clones. Sequencing input: PBMCs. These receptors were collected from a woman aged 40 to 49 in good health and CMV-seronegative.

The chain employs TRBV27 and TRBJ2-1, with 9 bases identical to TRBD2. Germline CDR1 is MNHEY and CDR2 is SMNVEV (reference sequence). With 10 bases clipped from V and 14 bases from J, the junction kept 9 bases outside the gene matches. This CDR3 has 11 residues. The CDR3 nucleotides are TGTGCCACCAAGGGGATAGCGGGGGAGTTCTTC. Encoded protein: CATKGIAGEFF.

The genes are TRBV28 and TRBJ1-5; unclear D gene. Germline loops: CDR1 MDHEN, CDR2 SYDVKM. The ends were cut back, 7 bases at V and 3 bases at J, with 13 bases in the middle. The length of the CDR3 is 14 residues. This CDR3 is CASTTTAFNQPQHF. The CDR3 DNA reads TGTGCCAGCACCACCACTGCCTTCAATCAGCCCCAGCATTTT.

The chain employs TRBV4-3 and TRBJ2-1; weak D call: TRBD2 (5 bases). The CDR3 is made up of 17 amino acids. Trimming pared 0 bases from V and 4 bases from J, leaving 16 bases between. Germline-derived CDR1 and CDR2 are LGHNA and YSLEER. CDR3 DNA sequence: TGCGCCAGCAGCCAAGATATTGCGGTAGCGAATTACAATGAGCAGTTCTTC. This codes for CASSQDIAVANYNEQFF.

The J gene is TRBJ2-3, the V gene TRBV19, with 7 bases matching TRBD2. The V gene's germline CDR1 is LNHDA and CDR2 SQIVND (reference sequence). J lost 0 bases, V lost 5 bases, and 8 bases had no gene match. The CDR3 is made up of 16 amino acids. The CDR3 loop is CASSSLWRGSTDTQYF. The CDR3, as DNA: TGTGCCAGTAGTTCACTTTGGCGGGGGAGCACAGATACGCAGTATTTT.

The chain carries TRBV5-1 and TRBJ2-7; 9 nucleotides match TRBD2. CDR1 and CDR2 (germline): SGHRS, YFSETQ. The CDR3 length is 16 residues. After removal of 3 bases from V and 3 bases from J, the junction contained 10 bases not matched to a gene. Written as DNA, the CDR3 is TGCGCCAGCAGCTCGGGACTACTAGCGGGCCTCTACGAGCAGTACTTC. The encoded protein is CASSSGLLAGLYEQYF.

The V and J genes are TRBV27 and TRBJ2-3, with a weak D call TRBD1 (7 bases). Germline CDR1 reads MNHEY; CDR2 reads SMNVEV (reference sequence). The CDR3 totals 14 residues. Trimming removed 5 bases from V and 5 bases from J, with 14 bases in between. DNA for the CDR3: TGTGCCAGCAGTACGCAGGGGGGAAGAGATACGCAGTATTTT. It is translated as CASSTQGGRDTQYF.